A selection of T cell receptor beta chains follows, all from one sample in a study of blood T cells in healthy people across ages. Using its own MiXCR run on the 5' RACE reads, TCRdb lists one record per CDR3 protein. The table lists 850,000 to 1,000,000 distinct CDR3 sequences, 45% to 50% of them singletons. Sequencing was done on a sample of blood. The receptors derive from a man younger than 45 in good health. Each CDR3 is given with its conserved first and last residue. D genes are given only for firm matches. Clone sizes are given selectively: once, few, many, or a class where the clone is expanded.

clone_size j_call cdr3_length v_call d_call cdr3_aa cdr3_nt
NA TRBJ2-5 14 TRBV7-9 NA CASSSNRGEETQYF TGTGCCAGCAGCTCCAATCGAGGGGAAGAGACCCAGTACTTC
few TRBJ1-6 17 TRBV4-3 TRBD1 CASSQEGPGQGTSPLHF TGCGCCAGCAGCCAAGAAGGACCGGGACAGGGTACGTCACCCCTCCACTTT
NA TRBJ1-2 15 TRBV7-2 TRBD1 CASSFPGQGPRSYTF TGTGCCAGCAGCTTCCCGGGACAGGGACCGAGGAGCTACACCTTC
NA TRBJ1-6 13 TRBV7-2 TRBD1 CASSPRDREPLHF TGTGCCAGCAGCCCTAGGGACAGGGAACCCCTCCACTTT
few TRBJ2-3 16 TRBV4-1 NA CASSPAPREITDTQYF TGCGCCAGCAGCCCGGCCCCACGTGAAATCACAGATACGCAGTATTTT
NA TRBJ2-3 14 TRBV5-6 NA CASSFGLGYDTQYF TGTGCCAGCAGCTTCGGGCTAGGATACGATACGCAGTATTTT
many TRBJ2-3 16 TRBV7-3 TRBD2 CASSPLAGDKRDTQYF TGTGCCAGCAGCCCGCTAGCGGGGGATAAAAGGGATACGCAGTATTTT
NA TRBJ1-1 13 TRBV7-9 NA CASSPNPNTEAFF TGTGCCAGCAGCCCCAATCCCAACACTGAAGCTTTCTTT
NA TRBJ1-5 16 TRBV4-1 NA CASSQDDRTGNQPQHF TGCGCCAGCAGCCAAGACGACAGAACCGGCAATCAGCCCCAGCATTTT
NA TRBJ2-3 17 TRBV27 NA CASSPLGPTPSADTQYF TGTGCCAGCAGTCCCCTGGGACCCACTCCCTCCGCAGATACGCAGTATTTT
few TRBJ2-4 13 TRBV5-1 NA CASSLDGKNIQYF TGCGCCAGCAGCTTGGACGGCAAAAACATTCAGTACTTC
NA TRBJ2-7 14 TRBV28 TRBD1 CASSFRGQIYERYF TGTGCCAGCAGTTTCAGGGGGCAAATCTACGAGCGGTACTTC
NA TRBJ2-2 16 TRBV2 TRBD1 CVSSGSGGVGTGELFF TGTGTCAGCAGTGGGTCAGGGGGAGTGGGCACCGGGGAGCTGTTTTTT
once TRBJ2-7 14 TRBV6-6 NA CATETRQAIYEQYF TGTGCCACCGAGACCAGACAGGCCATCTACGAGCAGTACTTC
NA TRBJ2-5 14 TRBV12-3/TRBV12-4 NA CASSLEAAKETQYF TGTGCCAGCAGTTTAGAAGCGGCGAAAGAGACCCAGTACTTC
few TRBJ1-6 18 TRBV6-1 NA CASSGPRNPGTVNSPLHF TGTGCCAGCAGTGGACCTCGGAACCCCGGGACGGTTAATTCACCCCTCCACTTT
few TRBJ2-7 14 TRBV5-1 TRBD2 CASSSSGGTYEQYF TGCGCCAGCAGCTCTAGCGGGGGGACCTACGAGCAGTACTTC
few TRBJ2-4 15 TRBV28 TRBD1 CASSSGQVAKNIQYF TGTGCCAGCAGTTCCGGACAGGTAGCCAAAAACATTCAGTACTTC
NA TRBJ1-2 11 TRBV2 NA CASRDPYGHTF TGTGCCAGCAGAGACCCCTATGGCCACACCTTC
NA TRBJ2-3 15 TRBV12-5 NA CASGNGRVGTDTQYF TGTGCTAGTGGTAACGGACGGGTCGGCACAGATACGCAGTATTTT
NA TRBJ2-3 16 TRBV6-5 NA CASRGQGLYPGDTQYF TGTGCCAGCAGGGGTCAGGGGCTATATCCCGGAGATACGCAGTATTTT
once TRBJ2-3 14 TRBV5-5 NA CASSPSWGSDTQYF TGTGCCAGCAGCCCGAGTTGGGGATCAGATACGCAGTATTTT
NA TRBJ1-2 14 TRBV12-3/TRBV12-4 NA CASTKDKPLYGYTF TGTGCCAGCACTAAGGACAAGCCCCTCTATGGCTACACCTTC
NA TRBJ2-7 13 TRBV20-1 NA CSARGGGTYEQYF TGCAGTGCTAGAGGGGGCGGGACCTACGAGCAGTACTTC
NA TRBJ2-1 15 TRBV12-3/TRBV12-4 NA CASTLTGSSYNEQFF TGTGCCAGCACCCTGACTGGAAGCTCCTACAATGAGCAGTTCTTC
few TRBJ2-5 15 TRBV28 TRBD1 CASNSGTESMKTQYF TGTGCCAGCAACTCCGGGACAGAGAGCATGAAGACCCAGTACTTC
few TRBJ2-1 14 TRBV12-3/TRBV12-4 TRBD1 CASRSGTGWYEQFF TGTGCCAGCAGAAGCGGGACAGGGTGGTATGAGCAGTTCTTC
few TRBJ1-5 15 TRBV28 NA CASSIPGGGNQPQHF TGTGCCAGCAGTATCCCGGGGGGGGGCAATCAGCCCCAGCATTTT
many TRBJ2-1 15 TRBV12-3/TRBV12-4 TRBD2 CASSPASGVINEQFF TGTGCCAGCAGCCCGGCTAGCGGGGTAATCAATGAGCAGTTCTTC
NA TRBJ1-4 15 TRBV5-1 TRBD1 CASSWDSLRREKLFF TGCGCCAGCAGCTGGGACAGTCTTAGGCGAGAAAAACTGTTTTTT
few TRBJ2-7 12 TRBV7-9 NA CASSPVGHEQYF TGTGCCAGCAGCCCCGTGGGGCACGAGCAGTACTTC
NA TRBJ2-7 13 TRBV6-1 NA CASSELTGYEQYF TGTGCCAGCAGTGAACTAACAGGCTACGAGCAGTACTTC
NA TRBJ2-5 13 TRBV18 NA CASSPRAAGEQYF TGTGCCAGCTCTCCTCGGGCTGCGGGTGAGCAGTACTTC
NA TRBJ1-4 14 TRBV7-2 NA CASSRYPTNEKLFF TGTGCCAGCAGCCGTTACCCAACTAATGAAAAACTGTTTTTT
NA TRBJ2-2 14 TRBV2 NA CASETRSNTGELFF TGTGCCAGCGAAACTAGGTCGAACACCGGGGAGCTGTTTTTT
NA TRBJ1-1 13 TRBV12-5 TRBD1 CASGFAGGTKAFF TGTGCTAGTGGTTTCGCAGGGGGCACTAAAGCTTTCTTT
once TRBJ2-1 15 TRBV20-1 NA CSARDIGTHYNEQFF TGCAGTGCTAGAGATATTGGGACCCATTACAATGAGCAGTTCTTC
few TRBJ2-3 14 TRBV7-9 TRBD1 CASSQGARTDTQYF TGTGCCAGCAGCCAGGGGGCCCGCACAGATACGCAGTATTTT
NA TRBJ2-3 14 TRBV7-9 NA CASSPRDFSDTQYF TGTGCCAGCAGCCCAAGGGACTTTTCAGATACGCAGTATTTT
NA TRBJ2-1 15 TRBV24-1 NA CATSDPRGSYNEQFF TGTGCCACCAGTGATCCTAGGGGCTCCTACAATGAGCAGTTCTTC
NA TRBJ2-1 16 TRBV5-1 TRBD2 CASTLRAGGVYNEQFF TGCGCCAGCACCCTACGGGCGGGGGGCGTATACAATGAGCAGTTCTTC
once TRBJ1-3 13 TRBV4-3 NA CASSRASGNAIYF TGCGCCAGCAGCCGGGCGTCAGGAAACGCCATATATTTT
NA TRBJ2-5 17 TRBV5-1 TRBD1 CASSSDRTGNSRETQYF TGCGCCAGCAGCTCGGACAGGACAGGGAACTCGAGGGAGACCCAGTACTTC
NA TRBJ1-3 18 TRBV7-9 NA CASSPLEGLVSIGNTIYF TGTGCCAGCAGCCCCCTCGAAGGGCTGGTTTCGATTGGAAACACCATATATTTT
many TRBJ2-5 16 TRBV11-3 TRBD1 CASSTSGQGGVETQYF TGTGCCAGCAGCACTTCAGGACAGGGAGGAGTGGAGACCCAGTACTTC
NA TRBJ1-1 13 TRBV7-9 NA CASTRGGNTGAFF TGTGCCAGCACCCGCGGCGGGAACACTGGAGCTTTCTTT
NA TRBJ2-3 12 TRBV29-1 NA CSVEVFTDTQYF TGCAGCGTCGAGGTGTTCACAGATACGCAGTATTTT